A selection of T cell receptor beta chains follows, all from one sample in a study of cytomegalovirus exposure and HLA in healthy donors. Sequenced by immunoSEQ multiplex PCR; TCRdb stores in-frame clones only, minus some. The repertoire holds approximately 140,000 clones, with about 66% as singletons. Sequences were obtained from PBMCs. Receptors originate from a male donor in good health and CMV-seronegative. Both conserved end residues are part of each CDR3. The D gene is left open where the match is weak. Size values are once, few and many counts, or a class for expanded clones, and some rows have none.

>TRBV7-3|TRBD1|TRBJ2-2|-
TGTGCCAGCAGCTCCACCTACAGGGGGAAGAACACCGGGGAGCTGTTTTTT
CASSSTYRGKNTGELFF
>TRBV7-9|-|TRBJ2-6|few
TGTGCCAGCAGCGGAAGGAGGAGGGCCAACGTCCTGACTTTC
CASSGRRRANVLTF
>TRBV6-1|TRBD2|TRBJ2-3|-
TGTGCCAGCAGGCAACTAGCGGGGTTCACAGATACGCAGTATTTT
CASRQLAGFTDTQYF
>TRBV19|-|TRBJ1-5|medium-sized
TGTGCCAGTAGTACCAAAGTACGAGAGCCCCAGCATTTT
CASSTKVREPQHF
>TRBV5-1|TRBD1|TRBJ1-5|-
TGCGCCAGCAGCTTGGCAGGGGGCCCCAATCAGCCCCAGCATTTT
CASSLAGGPNQPQHF
>TRBV5-1|TRBD1|TRBJ2-7|-
TGCGCCAGCAGCTTGGAGGGGGCCGGTTGGGACAAACGGACCTACGAGCAGTACTTC
CASSLEGAGWDKRTYEQYF
>TRBV5-1|-|TRBJ1-1|-
TGCGCCAGCTCACTGGCAGGGTTATTCACGAACACTGAAGCTTTCTTT
CASSLAGLFTNTEAFF
>TRBV20-1|-|TRBJ2-3|-
TGCAGTCCTGAGACAACAGATACGCAGTATTTT
CSPETTDTQYF
>TRBV7-9|TRBD1|TRBJ2-2|-
TGTGCCAGCAGTTCCGGGGACAGGGGAATCGGGGAGCTGTTTTTT
CASSSGDRGIGELFF
>TRBV29-1|TRBD1|TRBJ1-1|-
TGCAGCGTCGACAACAGGGGCGGTGAAGCTTTCTTT
CSVDNRGGEAFF
>TRBV25-1|TRBD2|TRBJ2-2|-
TGTGCCAGCGGGATAGCGGGGAACACCGGGGAGCTGTTTTTT
CASGIAGNTGELFF
>TRBV18|TRBD2|TRBJ2-2|-
TGTGCCAGCTCACCAGCTAGCGGGGGCAGCACCGGGGAGCTGTTTTTT
CASSPASGGSTGELFF
>TRBV27|TRBD1|TRBJ2-5|-
TGTGCCAGCAGTGTACAGGGGGCTGGCGAGACCCAGTACTTC
CASSVQGAGETQYF
>TRBV7-9|-|TRBJ1-5|-
TGTGCCAGCGTGGAGGGTGGGAGCAATCAGCCCCAGCATTTT
CASVEGGSNQPQHF
>TRBV19|-|TRBJ2-3|-
TGTGCCAGTAGTATAGTGGGGGCAGGCACAGATACGCAGTATTTT
CASSIVGAGTDTQYF
>TRBV6-5|TRBD1|TRBJ2-2|-
TGTGCCAGCAGTCAACAGGGGGCCGGCGGGGAGCTGTTTTTT
CASSQQGAGGELFF
>TRBV6-1|TRBD1|TRBJ1-4|medium-sized
TGTGCCAGCACATACAGGGGCGCTGAAAAACTGTTTTTT
CASTYRGAEKLFF
>TRBV7-9|-|TRBJ2-3|few
TGTGCCAGCAGACCGAAACAGGTACTATCTAGCACAGATACGCAGTATTTT
CASRPKQVLSSTDTQYF
>TRBV7-9|-|TRBJ2-7|-
TGTGCCAGCAGCTTAGCGGTTGCAACCTCCAGCGAGCAGTACTTC
CASSLAVATSSEQYF
>TRBV4-1|-|TRBJ1-1|once
TGCGCCAGCAGCCAGCAGGGGTGGACTGAAGCTTTCTTT
CASSQQGWTEAFF